This T cell receptor beta chain was retrieved from a study of read filtering for tumor transcriptome and immune sequencing. CDR3 length: 15 amino acids. In germline, CDR1 is SNHLY, CDR2 FYNNEI. Trimming cost V 5 bases and J 2 bases; bases outside gene matches: 5. Findings and limits, study-wide: Without single-read clonotypes, shared clonotype proportions correlated more between IR-seq and RNA-seq.

This clonotype was seen many times. The antigen remains undetermined. Molecular barcoded adaptors covering alpha/delta and beta/gamma chains were used on about 390 ng RNA. TCRdb fed the reads into MiXCR, producing one record per CDR3 protein. The sample carries 90,000 or so distinct CDR3 sequences, under 25% recorded once. The sample was a population of CD138-negative cells sorted from bone marrow. V is TRBV2 and J is TRBJ2-1; TRBD2 agrees at 8 bases. This clonotype was sampled from a donor aged 40 or over with multiple myeloma. The CDR3 loop is CASSTAGATYNEQFF. The CDR3 region has the DNA TGTGCCAGCAGTACAGCGGGGGCGACCTACAATGAGCAGTTCTTC.